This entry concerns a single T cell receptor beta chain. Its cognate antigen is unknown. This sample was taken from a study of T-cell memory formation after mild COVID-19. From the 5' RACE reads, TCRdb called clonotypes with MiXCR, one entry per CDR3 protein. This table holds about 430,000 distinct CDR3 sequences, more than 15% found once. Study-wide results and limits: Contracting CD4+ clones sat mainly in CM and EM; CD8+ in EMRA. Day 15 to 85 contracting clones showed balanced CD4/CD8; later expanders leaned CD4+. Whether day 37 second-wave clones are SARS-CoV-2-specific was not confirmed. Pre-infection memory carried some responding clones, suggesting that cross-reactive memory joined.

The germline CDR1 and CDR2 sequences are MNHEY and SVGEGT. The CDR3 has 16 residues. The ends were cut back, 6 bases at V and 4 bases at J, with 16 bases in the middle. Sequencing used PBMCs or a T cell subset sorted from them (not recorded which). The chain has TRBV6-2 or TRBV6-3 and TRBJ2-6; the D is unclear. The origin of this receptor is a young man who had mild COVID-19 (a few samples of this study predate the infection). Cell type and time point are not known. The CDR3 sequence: CASSLTPMSGANVLTF. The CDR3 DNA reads TGTGCCAGCAGCCTAACACCCATGTCGGGGGCCAACGTCCTGACTTTC.